A selection of T cell receptor beta chains follows, all from one sample in a study of naive and memory T cell subsets. TCRdb re-analysed the UMI-ligation and nested PCR reads in MiXCR, keeping a single row per CDR3 protein. The sample has about 150,000 distinct CDR3 sequences, roughly 22% seen once. Specimen: naive CD4+ T cells from blood. These receptors originate from a human donor in good health. Both conserved end residues are part of each CDR3. The D gene is left open where the match is weak. Clone size is not always given. Where it is, it says once, few, many or a class for expanded clones.

D gene	clone size	J gene	V gene	CDR3 DNA	CDR3 protein
.	few	TRBJ2-7	TRBV27	TGTGCCAGCAGTTTCCCCGGGAGCTACGAGCAGTACTTC	CASSFPGSYEQYF
TRBD2	.	TRBJ2-1	TRBV6-5	TGTGCCAGCAGTTACGCGCTAGCGGGAGTGAGTAATGAGCAGTTCTTC	CASSYALAGVSNEQFF
.	.	TRBJ2-5	TRBV5-1	TGCGCCAGCAGCTTGGCGGCGGAGACCCAGTACTTC	CASSLAAETQYF
.	.	TRBJ2-7	TRBV6-5	TGTGCCAGCAGTTACTCGAATGGCCACTACGAGCAGTACTTC	CASSYSNGHYEQYF
.	.	TRBJ2-5	TRBV29-1	TGCAGCGTGCCCTCCGGGGTGATGGTGGAAGAGACCCAGTACTTC	CSVPSGVMVEETQYF
TRBD2	few	TRBJ2-7	TRBV5-1	TGCGCCAGCAGCTCCGGGACTAGACGCTACGAGCAGTACTTC	CASSSGTRRYEQYF
.	few	TRBJ2-7	TRBV20-1	TGCAGTGTTCACTCGAGCTCCTACGAGCAGTACTTC	CSVHSSSYEQYF
.	.	TRBJ2-7	TRBV28	TGTGCCAGCAGTTCGCAGTCATTACGAGTGCAGTACTTC	CASSSQSLRVQYF
.	few	TRBJ1-3	TRBV7-2	TGTGCCAGCAGCTTTTATGGGACACCCCGCTCTGGAAACACCATATATTTT	CASSFYGTPRSGNTIYF
.	.	TRBJ2-7	TRBV11-2	TGTGCCAGCAGCTTAGCTAGCGCAGGCGGGTTAGCCTACGAGCAGTACTTC	CASSLASAGGLAYEQYF
TRBD2	.	TRBJ2-7	TRBV6-5	TGTGCCAGACGGGAGGAATTAATCTACGAGCAGTACTTC	CARREELIYEQYF
TRBD1	.	TRBJ1-5	TRBV29-1	TGCAGCGTTGAAACCAGGGGGCGAAATCAGCCCCAGCATTTT	CSVETRGRNQPQHF
TRBD2	.	TRBJ2-1	TRBV24-1	TGTGCCACCAGTGATTTACAACTAGCGGGAGGTAATGAGCAGTTCTTC	CATSDLQLAGGNEQFF
TRBD1	few	TRBJ2-1	TRBV19	TGTGCCAGTAGTAGGGACAGGGGAGGAGGTGGTGAGCAGTTCTTC	CASSRDRGGGGEQFF
.	.	TRBJ1-1	TRBV29-1	TGCAGCGTAACGGCAGGGCTGAACACTGAAGCTTTCTTT	CSVTAGLNTEAFF
TRBD1	few	TRBJ2-7	TRBV4-1	TGCGCCAGCAGCCAAGGAGTTTTAGGATCGACAGGGGTCTACGAGCAGTACTTC	CASSQGVLGSTGVYEQYF
TRBD2	.	TRBJ2-7	TRBV5-1	TGCGCCAGCAGCTTGCATTGGACTAGCGGGAGTAGTTCCTACGAGCAGTACTTC	CASSLHWTSGSSSYEQYF
.	.	TRBJ2-6	TRBV7-2	TGTGCCAGCAGCTTAGTGACCTCTGGGGCCAACGTCCTGACTTTC	CASSLVTSGANVLTF
TRBD1	.	TRBJ2-4	TRBV5-5	TGTGCCAGCAGCTTTCCGGGACAGAGTTTTATGGACTTC	CASSFPGQSFMDF
TRBD2	few	TRBJ2-1	TRBV6-5	TGTGCCAGCAGTTTAGAGCGGGGGGCGGGGTACAATGAGCAGTTCTTC	CASSLERGAGYNEQFF
.	few	TRBJ1-5	TRBV11-2	TGTGCCAGCAGCTTTTCGGACTCCCGAAGTTCAGCCCAGCATTTT	CASSFSDSRSSAQHF
TRBD2	.	TRBJ2-4	TRBV20-1	TGCAGTGCTAGAGGGACTAGCGGGAGGTCCCCAATTGAAAACATTCAGTACTTC	CSARGTSGRSPIENIQYF
.	.	TRBJ1-1	TRBV20-1	TGCAGAGAGTTTTATAGAATGAACACTGAAGCTTTCTTT	CREFYRMNTEAFF
TRBD2	few	TRBJ2-1	TRBV24-1	TGTGCCACCAGTGATACCGGGGGGTCCCCTAGGGATGAGCAGTTCTTC	CATSDTGGSPRDEQFF
.	few	TRBJ2-1	TRBV29-1	TGCAGCGTTGAAGGTAGGAGGACTGGATTGGGCAATGAGCAGTTCTTC	CSVEGRRTGLGNEQFF
.	few	TRBJ1-5	TRBV7-2	TGTGCCAGCAGCCCCTGGGGGGAGCCCCAGCATTTT	CASSPWGEPQHF
.	many	TRBJ1-1	TRBV6-6	TGTGCCAGCAGTTACTCAGGGCAGTCGAACACTGAAGCTTTCTTT	CASSYSGQSNTEAFF
TRBD1	.	TRBJ2-7	TRBV28	TGTGCCAGCAGCCGGAACAGGGGCCCAAAGGCCTCCTACGAGCAGTACTTC	CASSRNRGPKASYEQYF
.	few	TRBJ1-1	TRBV20-1	TGCAGTGCACTCCGGGACCCCCCGAACACTGAAGCTTTCTTT	CSALRDPPNTEAFF
.	few	TRBJ2-5	TRBV9	TGTGCCAGCAGCTCCACAGCCAGACGCCTACAAGAGACCCAGTACTTC	CASSSTARRLQETQYF
.	.	TRBJ2-1	TRBV12-3/TRBV12-4	TGTGCCAGCAGTTTCTCTAGTGGGCTTGGAAATGAGCAGTTCTTC	CASSFSSGLGNEQFF
.	few	TRBJ1-5	TRBV20-1	TGCAGTGCTAGAGTTGACATGTTGGGCAATCAGCCCCAGCATTTT	CSARVDMLGNQPQHF
.	.	TRBJ1-6	TRBV5-1	TGCGCCAGCAGCGACGAGCAGTACTCACCCCTCCACTTT	CASSDEQYSPLHF
TRBD2	.	TRBJ2-3	TRBV7-6	TGTGCCAGCAGCTTAGGGGCGGGAGCGGGCACAGATACGCAGTATTTT	CASSLGAGAGTDTQYF
.	few	TRBJ1-3	TRBV25-1	TGTGCCAGCAGTGATAGGGCCCAAGCGGACACCATATATTTT	CASSDRAQADTIYF
.	.	TRBJ2-7	TRBV27	TGTGCCAGCAGGTCTCTCCCGGACTACGAGCAGTACTTC	CASRSLPDYEQYF
.	.	TRBJ1-5	TRBV28	TGTGCCAGCAAGGGCGGGCAGAATAATCAGCCCCAGCATTTT	CASKGGQNNQPQHF
.	few	TRBJ2-7	TRBV7-9	TGTGCCAGCAGCTTATATCCATTGGGACCGGAATCACGCTACGAGCAGTACTTC	CASSLYPLGPESRYEQYF
.	.	TRBJ1-1	TRBV20-1	TGCAGTGCCAGTGACAGGATGAATGAAGCTTTCTTT	CSASDRMNEAFF
.	.	TRBJ2-1	TRBV20-1	TGCAGTGCAACCCAAAGCGGAACCTTTTCCAATGAGCAGTTCTTC	CSATQSGTFSNEQFF
TRBD1	.	TRBJ2-1	TRBV7-9	TGTGCCAGCAGCGTAGCAGGGGGCGGTAGAAATGAGCAGTTCTTC	CASSVAGGGRNEQFF
TRBD2	few	TRBJ2-7	TRBV10-3	TGTGCCATCAGTGAGCAGACTAGCGGGGGCGGCGAGCAGTACTTC	CAISEQTSGGGEQYF
.	few	TRBJ2-7	TRBV18	TGTGCCAGCTCATCGGATTCATACGAGCAGTACTTC	CASSSDSYEQYF